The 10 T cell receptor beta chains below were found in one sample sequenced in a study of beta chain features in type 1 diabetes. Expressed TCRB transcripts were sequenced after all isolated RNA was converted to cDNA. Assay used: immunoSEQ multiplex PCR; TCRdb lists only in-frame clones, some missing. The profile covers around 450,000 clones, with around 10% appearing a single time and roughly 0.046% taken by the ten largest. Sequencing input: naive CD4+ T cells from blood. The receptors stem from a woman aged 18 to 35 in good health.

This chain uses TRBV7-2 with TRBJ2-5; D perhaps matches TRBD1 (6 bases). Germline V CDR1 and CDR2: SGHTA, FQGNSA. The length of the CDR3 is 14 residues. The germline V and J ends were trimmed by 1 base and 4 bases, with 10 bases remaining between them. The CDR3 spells CASSLDTGLETQYF. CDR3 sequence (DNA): TGTGCCAGCAGCTTAGACACAGGGTTAGAGACCCAGTACTTC.

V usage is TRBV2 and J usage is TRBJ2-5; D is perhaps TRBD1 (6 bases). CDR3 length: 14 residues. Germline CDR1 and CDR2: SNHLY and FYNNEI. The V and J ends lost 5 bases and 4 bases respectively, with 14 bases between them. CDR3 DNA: TGTGCCAGCAGTAAGTCGCTCAGGGGAGAGACCCAGTACTTC. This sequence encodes CASSKSLRGETQYF. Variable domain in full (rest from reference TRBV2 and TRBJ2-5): EPEVTQTPSHQVTQMGQEVILRCVPISNHLYFYWYRQILGQKVEFLVSFYNNEISEKSEIFDDQFSVERPDGSNFTLKIRSTKLEDSAMYFCASSKSLRGETQYFGPGTRLLVL.

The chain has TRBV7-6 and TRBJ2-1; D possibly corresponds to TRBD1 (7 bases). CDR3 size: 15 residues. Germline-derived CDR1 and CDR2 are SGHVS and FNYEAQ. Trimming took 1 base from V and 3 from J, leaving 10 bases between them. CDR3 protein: CASSLDQGGYNEQFF. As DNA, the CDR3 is TGTGCCAGCAGCTTAGACCAGGGGGGCTACAATGAGCAGTTCTTC.

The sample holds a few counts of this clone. The CDR3 spells CATALAGANVLTF. DNA of the CDR3: TGTGCCACCGCCCTTGCTGGGGCCAACGTCCTGACTTTC. This chain connects TRBV19 to TRBJ2-6; no clear D. Trimming removed 10 bases at V and 2 bases at J, with 9 bases between. The CDR3 contains 13 residues. CDR1 is LNHDA and CDR2 is SQIVND in the germline V gene (reference sequence).

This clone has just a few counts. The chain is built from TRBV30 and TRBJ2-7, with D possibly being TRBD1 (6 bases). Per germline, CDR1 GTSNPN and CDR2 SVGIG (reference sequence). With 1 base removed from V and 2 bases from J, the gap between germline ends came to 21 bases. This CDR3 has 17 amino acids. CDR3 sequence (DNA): TGTGCCTGGAGTGATAGTCCCCTCCACAGGGCAACCTACGAGCAGTACTTC. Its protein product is CAWSDSPLHRATYEQYF.

In DNA, the CDR3 is TGTGCCTGGAGTGTAACGTCCTACGAGCAGTACTTC. Its translation is CAWSVTSYEQYF. J is TRBJ2-7 and V is TRBV30; D remains unclear. Between the trimmed V and J ends, which lost 0 bases and 1 base, there was a span of 4 bases. Per germline, CDR1 GTSNPN and CDR2 SVGIG (reference sequence). The CDR3 is 12 amino acids.

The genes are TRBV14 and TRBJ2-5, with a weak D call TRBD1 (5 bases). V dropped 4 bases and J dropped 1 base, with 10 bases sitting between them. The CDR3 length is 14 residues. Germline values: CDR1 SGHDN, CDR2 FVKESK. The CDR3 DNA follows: TGTGCCAGCAGCCCGTTACAGGCCCAAGAGACCCAGTACTTC. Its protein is CASSPLQAQETQYF.

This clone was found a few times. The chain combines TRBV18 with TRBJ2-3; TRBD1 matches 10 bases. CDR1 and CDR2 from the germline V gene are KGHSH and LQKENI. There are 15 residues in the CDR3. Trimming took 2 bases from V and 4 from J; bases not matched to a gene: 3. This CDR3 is CASSPLGQGPDTQYF. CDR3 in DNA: TGTGCCAGCTCACCATTGGGACAGGGGCCAGATACGCAGTATTTT.

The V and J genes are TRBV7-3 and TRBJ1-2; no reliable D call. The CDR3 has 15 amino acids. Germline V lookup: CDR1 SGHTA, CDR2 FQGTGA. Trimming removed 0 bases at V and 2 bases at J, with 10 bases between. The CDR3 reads CASSLTSLGNYGYTF. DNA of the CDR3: TGTGCCAGCAGCTTAACGTCTCTGGGAAACTATGGCTACACCTTC.

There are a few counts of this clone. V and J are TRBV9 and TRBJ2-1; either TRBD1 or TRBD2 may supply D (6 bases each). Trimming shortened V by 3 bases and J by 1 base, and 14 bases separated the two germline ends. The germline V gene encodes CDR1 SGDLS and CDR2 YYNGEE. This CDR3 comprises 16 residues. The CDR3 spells CASSARGQGSYNEQFF. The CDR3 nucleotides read TGTGCCAGCAGCGCCCGGGGGCAGGGATCCTACAATGAGCAGTTCTTC.